One sample yielded the 18 T cell receptor beta chains listed below, sequenced in a study of tumor-infiltrating lymphocytes in localized non-small cell lung cancer. Clones were read by immunoSEQ multiplex PCR, and TCRdb kept only the in-frame ones, dropping some. In the table there are around 17,000 clones, over 35% of which are singletons. The sequenced sample was lung tumor tissue. These receptors were taken from a human donor with non-small cell lung cancer.

This clone is medium-sized within its sample. V usage is TRBV9 and J usage is TRBJ1-3; D perhaps matches TRBD1 (5 bases). The V gene lost 4 bases and the J gene lost 0 bases, with 17 bases spanning the gap. CDR1 and CDR2 from the germline V gene are SGDLS and YYNGEE. The CDR3 is made up of 17 amino acids. CDR3 bases: TGTGCCAGCAGCCCGCCGGGACTCTGGAACTCTGGAAACACCATATATTTT. Amino acids: CASSPPGLWNSGNTIYF.

V and J are TRBV10-2 and TRBJ1-1; 7 positions agree with TRBD1. Trimming took 3 bases from V and 4 from J; bases not matched to a gene: 8. In germline, CDR1 is WSHSY, CDR2 SAAADI. CDR3 length: 15 amino acids. The CDR3 DNA reads TGCGCCAGCAGTGAAGTTACAGGGGCAGGCACTGAAGCTTTCTTT. Its translation is CASSEVTGAGTEAFF.

The V call is TRBV7-9, the J call TRBJ1-2; the match to TRBD1 covers 7 bases. There are 14 residues in the CDR3. V lost 6 bases to trimming and J lost 7 bases; unmatched junction nucleotides: 11. The V gene's germline CDR1 is SEHNR and CDR2 FQNEAQ (reference sequence). The CDR3 nucleotides are TGTGCCAGCAGAATCGTAACAGGGGTCCCTGGCTACACCTTC. It is translated as CASRIVTGVPGYTF.

The V and J genes are TRBV4-2 and TRBJ1-1; possibly TRBD1 for D (5 bases). Germline CDR1 reads LGHNA; CDR2 reads YNFKEQ. The germline V and J ends were trimmed by 0 bases and 0 bases, with 17 bases remaining between them. The CDR3 consists of 18 residues. CDR3 DNA sequence: TGTGCCAGCAGCCAAGACAGGAGACAGCCTGTTCTGAACACTGAAGCTTTCTTT. Its protein is CASSQDRRQPVLNTEAFF.

The V call is TRBV29-1, the J call TRBJ2-7; D is possibly TRBD1 (5 bases). This CDR3 has 13 amino acids. V was shortened by 5 bases and J by 5 bases, with 16 bases between the two germline ends. Germline CDR1 SQVTM, CDR2 ANQGSEA. The CDR3 DNA reads TGCAGCGTTTTGTCGGGCAGGGCCCACGAGCAGTACTTC. It encodes CSVLSGRAHEQYF.

The J gene is TRBJ2-1, the V gene TRBV9, with 7 bases aligning to TRBD1. Germline V gene data show CDR1 as SGDLS and CDR2 as YYNGEE. The CDR3 runs to 15 residues. V lost 4 bases to trimming and J lost 1 base; unmatched junction nucleotides: 5. CDR3 in amino acids: CASSRTGVSYNEQFF. CDR3 DNA: TGTGCCAGCAGCAGAACAGGGGTGTCCTACAATGAGCAGTTCTTC.

This clone showed up just a few times. The rearrangement uses TRBV19 and TRBJ1-5, with D perhaps TRBD1 (6 bases). Germline V gene data show CDR1 as LNHDA and CDR2 as SQIVND (reference sequence). V dropped 5 bases and J dropped 1 base, with 12 bases sitting between them. This CDR3 comprises 15 residues. The CDR3 DNA is TGTGCCAGTAGTCGAGGGGGGGGGAGCAATCAGCCCCAGCATTTT. Protein product: CASSRGGGSNQPQHF.

The V call is TRBV21-1, the J call TRBJ1-4; the D segment call TRBD1 is taken from the table without a DNA check. TRBV21-1 is a recognized pseudogene. The CDR3 loop spans 15 amino acids. The chain's CDR3 is CVSSSTTQGDEKLFF. CDR3 nucleotides: TGTGTCAGCAGCAGCACCACGCAGGGGGATGAAAAACTGTTTTTT.

This clone showed up just a few times. CDR3 sequence (DNA): TGTGCCAGCAGCATCGACAGGGATACGCAGTATTTT. It specifies CASSIDRDTQYF. V usage is TRBV5-6 and J usage is TRBJ2-3, with a tentative D call TRBD1 (6 bases). CDR3 length equals 12 residues. V was pared by 4 bases and J by 6 bases, with 9 bases between. Germline CDR1 reads SGHDT; CDR2 reads YYEEEE.

The CDR3 DNA sequence: TGTGCCAGCAGCTTCTCCGGGACGACCTACGAGCAGTACTTC. It yields the protein CASSFSGTTYEQYF. The rearrangement uses TRBV7-2 and TRBJ2-7; D possibly matches TRBD1 or TRBD2 (5 bases each). This CDR3 contains 14 residues. V shed 3 bases and J shed 2 bases, with 11 bases lying between them. Germline V lookup: CDR1 SGHTA, CDR2 FQGNSA.

The genes are TRBV5-1 and TRBJ1-2; no clear D gene. V lost 0 bases and J 8 bases, leaving 11 bases between the germline ends. The CDR3 is 13 amino acids. Germline CDR1 is SGHRS and CDR2 is YFSETQ. The CDR3 region is CASSLGGKLGYTF. The CDR3 DNA is TGCGCCAGCAGCTTGGGAGGGAAACTCGGCTACACCTTC.

The V call is TRBV4-1, the J call TRBJ1-5; D uncertain. The CDR3 is 15 amino acids. V lost 0 bases and J lost 0, with 6 bases in between. Germline V CDR1 and CDR2: MGHRA, YSYEKL. The CDR3 nucleotides are TGCGCCAGCAGCCAAGACAGCTATAGCAATCAGCCCCAGCATTTT. Translating it yields CASSQDSYSNQPQHF.

V usage is TRBV7-2 and J usage is TRBJ1-2; D gene unclear. Trimming pared 3 bases from V and 0 bases from J, leaving 11 bases between. The V gene's germline CDR1 is SGHTA and CDR2 FQGNSA. This CDR3 is 15 amino acids long. This CDR3 reads CASSFISQTNYGYTF. DNA of the CDR3: TGTGCCAGCAGCTTTATCTCCCAGACTAACTATGGCTACACCTTC.

The table lists this clone with a few counts. The chain has TRBV4-1 and TRBJ2-7; the D is unclear. CDR3 length equals 14 residues. Trimming cost V 4 bases and J 0 bases, with 10 bases left between them. CDR1 and CDR2 from the germline V gene are MGHRA and YSYEKL. The CDR3 here is CASSPPSTSYEQYF. The CDR3, as DNA: TGCGCCAGCAGCCCCCCAAGCACCTCCTACGAGCAGTACTTC.

This clone was detected only a few times. The chain carries TRBV19 and TRBJ1-5; D perhaps matches TRBD1 (5 bases). Between the trimmed V and J ends, which lost 0 bases and 7 bases, there was a span of 10 bases. Looked up from germline, CDR1 is LNHDA and CDR2 is SQIVND (reference sequence). The CDR3 runs 14 residues. This CDR3 reads CASSIDWGYQPQHF. CDR3 bases: TGTGCCAGTAGTATAGATTGGGGGTACCAGCCCCAGCATTTT.

This chain's CDR3 is CASSDTGKATGELFF. The CDR3 DNA is TGTGCCAGCAGCGATACGGGGAAGGCGACCGGGGAGCTGTTTTTT. The chain recombines TRBV7-6 with TRBJ2-2, with D maybe TRBD2 (5 bases). With 5 bases removed from V and 5 bases from J, the gap between germline ends came to 15 bases. CDR1 is SGHVS, CDR2 FNYEAQ, per germline. The CDR3 length is 15 residues.

The rearrangement joins TRBV28 to TRBJ2-3; unclear D gene. CDR3 length: 15 amino acids. Germline assignment: CDR1 MDHEN and CDR2 SYDVKM. V was cut by 2 bases and J by 6 bases, with 15 bases left in between. The CDR3 coding sequence is TGTGCCAGCAGTTTAATGGGCCTAATGGAGGATACGCAGTATTTT. Translating it yields CASSLMGLMEDTQYF.

The J gene is TRBJ1-3, the V gene TRBV2; TRBD1 matches at 10 bases. The germline V gene encodes CDR1 SNHLY and CDR2 FYNNEI. This CDR3 has 13 amino acids. Trimming at V came to 8 bases and at J to 8 bases, leaving 6 bases not matched to a gene. DNA of the CDR3: TGTGCCAGCCAGGACAGGGGGTCGGACACCATATATTTT. This translates into CASQDRGSDTIYF.